The clone carrying this T cell receptor beta chain was found once. Antigen specificity is unknown. This record comes from a study of CD8 T cells in Susac syndrome. Findings and caveats of the study: It was acknowledged in the study that the number of individuals who were included in its TCR sequencing and HLA analysis was relatively small.

V shed 0 bases and J shed 8 bases, with 10 bases lying between them. Germline CDR1 is ENHRY and CDR2 is SYGVKD. The CDR3 loop spans 14 amino acids. Random hexamers primed reverse transcription of roughly 0.45 to 1 ug RNA. immunoSEQ multiplex PCR amplified TCR beta CDR3 across 54 Vbeta, 13 Jbeta. In TCRdb, the immunoSEQ multiplex PCR reads were re-called with MiXCR into one record per CDR3 protein. The sample yields 250,000 to 350,000 distinct CDR3 sequences, 92% seen once. TCR beta sequencing was performed on blood CD8+ and CD4+ T cells. Input material: CD4+ T cells from PBMCs. This receptor was taken from a human donor with multiple sclerosis. The V call is TRBV10-3, the J call TRBJ1-4; D is undetermined. The CDR3, as DNA: TGTGCCATCAGTGAGTCCGGGGTCACCGAAAAACTGTTTTTT. Its protein product is CAISESGVTEKLFF.